This T cell receptor (beta chain) originates from a study of long-term antiretroviral therapy in people with HIV. Germline CDR1 is SGHRS and CDR2 is YFSETQ. Trimming at V came to 0 bases and at J to 5 bases, leaving 0 bases not matched to a gene. The CDR3 is 14 residues long. It was version v3.0 of the immunoSEQ assay that was run at survey level. Sequencing was directed toward about 40,000-55,000 T-cell genomes in each sample. The assay was immunoSEQ multiplex PCR, and TCRdb's table has in-frame clones only and misses some. The sample yields about 31,000 clones, roughly 88% seen once. The United States was where all participants with HIV were treated. Every specimen provided roughly 0.9-10 million cryopreserved PBMC before DNA extraction took place.

The receptor was isolated from a man in his late teens or twenties with HIV. The rearrangement uses TRBV5-1 and TRBJ1-4, with 8 bases fitting TRBD1. The sample in question was unsorted PBMCs, obtained 0.8 years before starting antiretroviral therapy. Written as DNA, the CDR3 is TGCGCCAGCAGCTTGGGACAGGGGAATGAAAAACTGTTTTTT. It is translated as CASSLGQGNEKLFF.